This T cell receptor beta chain was recorded in a study of T cell responses to AZD1222 COVID-19 vaccine. Findings and caveats of the study: Baseline serostatus was positive in only six or seven AZD1222 recipients.

Method: immunoSEQ multiplex PCR; TCRdb's copy keeps in-frame clones and lacks some. The sample lists under 200,000 clones, less than 95% seen once, with 0.64% in the top ten. Notes on this clone: The antigen is undetermined.

Source: peripheral blood, taken on day 0 of AZD1222 vaccination. The clonotype was recovered from an adult in good health.

The CDR3 nucleotides read TGTGCCAGCAGCTTAGGGACCCTTGAAGCTTTCTTT. Its protein product is CASSLGTLEAFF. J is TRBJ1-1 and V is TRBV7-9; no reliable D call. V lost 1 base and J lost 7, with 7 bases in between. The germline gives CDR1 SEHNR, CDR2 FQNEAQ (reference sequence). The CDR3 is made up of 12 amino acids.